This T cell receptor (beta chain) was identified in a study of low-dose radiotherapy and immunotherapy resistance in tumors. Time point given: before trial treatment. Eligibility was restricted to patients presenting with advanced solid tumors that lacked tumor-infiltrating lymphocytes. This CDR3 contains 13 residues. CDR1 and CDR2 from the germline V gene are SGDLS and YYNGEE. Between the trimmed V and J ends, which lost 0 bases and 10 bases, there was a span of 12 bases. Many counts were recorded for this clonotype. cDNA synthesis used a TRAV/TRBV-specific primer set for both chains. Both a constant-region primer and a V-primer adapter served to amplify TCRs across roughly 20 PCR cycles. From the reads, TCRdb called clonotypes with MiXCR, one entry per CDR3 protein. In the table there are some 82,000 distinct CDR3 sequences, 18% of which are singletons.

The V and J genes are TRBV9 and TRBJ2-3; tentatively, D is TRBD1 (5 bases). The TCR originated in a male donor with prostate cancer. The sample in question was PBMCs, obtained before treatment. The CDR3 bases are TGTGCCAGCAGCGTAGACAGGATGGGTCCGCAGTATTTT. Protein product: CASSVDRMGPQYF.